The clone carrying this TCR beta chain has a handful of counts. Its antigen is not known. This specimen comes from a study of T-cell reconstitution after alpha-beta-depleted transplantation in children. Trimming pared 4 bases from V and 4 bases from J, leaving 7 bases between. CDR1 is LGHDT and CDR2 is YNNKEL in the germline V gene (reference sequence). There are 13 residues in the CDR3. Study-wide results and caveats: Surviving thymic progenitors and recipient T cells were the source of high TCRbeta diversity at day 60 in some patients. At around two months after transplant, the alpha-beta T cells were reportedly derived from several hundred expanded clones that came from non-depleted graft cells. T cells produced anew were the main source of T-cell counts and diversity one year after transplant.

Unique molecular identifiers tagged the TCRbeta library. TCRdb reprocessed the PCR reads with MiXCR, giving one entry per CDR3 protein. This sample has approximately 300,000 distinct CDR3 sequences; around 10% occur once, and the top ten carry 23%. The material sequenced was peripheral blood, taken 180 days after TCRalphabeta/CD19-depleted stem cell transplant. The source of this sequence is a male patient under 10 years old who had a stem cell transplant for chronic granulomatous disease, so the T cells may come from the graft donor. The chain links TRBV3-1 to TRBJ2-2; no definite D call. The CDR3 is CASSPMTTGELFF. Written as DNA, the CDR3 is TGTGCCAGCAGCCCTATGACCACCGGGGAGCTGTTTTTT.